These 6 T cell receptor beta chains were sequenced from one sample in a study of blood T cell repertoires in COVID-19 (dated by TCRdb to about 2020). Libraries came from the immunoSEQ multiplex PCR assay. TCRdb obtained this table from immuneACCESS and retained in-frame rearrangements with V and J assigned. These tables miss some clones; where compared with another copy, unresolved V genes account for less than half of the shortfall, and the remainder is unexplained. Within this sample are approximately 300,000 clones, with around 86% of them counted one time only. 1.5% to 2% of the sample lies in the top ten. The sample comprised peripheral blood. These receptors came from a woman aged 45-65 years with acute or convalescent COVID-19.

The sample holds a few counts of this clone. The V gene is TRBV7-9, the J gene TRBJ1-3; perhaps TRBD1 as D (6 bases). The CDR3 contains 15 residues. Germline CDR1 is SEHNR and CDR2 is FQNEAQ (reference sequence). Trimming left V 2 bases short and J 1 base short, with 9 bases between. Here the CDR3 reads CASSLTRGSGNTIYF. CDR3 DNA: TGTGCCAGCAGCTTAACGAGGGGGTCTGGAAACACCATATATTTT.

This clone has only a few counts. V and J are TRBV24-1 and TRBJ1-1; no reliable D call. This CDR3 has 14 residues. CDR1 and CDR2 from the germline V gene are KGHDR and SFDVKD. V was shortened by 5 bases and J by 3 bases, with 12 bases between the two germline ends. The CDR3 reads CATSGRTPDTEAFF. CDR3 nucleotides: TGTGCCACCAGTGGGAGAACACCGGACACTGAAGCTTTCTTT.

As DNA, the CDR3 is TGTGCCAGCAGCTCCATCAAAAGGGGGGGATTGGGCACTGAAGCTTTCTTT. Translated, it gives CASSSIKRGGLGTEAFF. The V and J genes are TRBV11-2 and TRBJ1-1; TRBD1 might be the D (6 bases). Germline CDR1 SGHAT, CDR2 FQNNGV. Trimming removed 4 bases from V and 4 bases from J, with 22 bases in between. The CDR3 totals 17 residues. Variable domain in full (rest from reference TRBV11-2 and TRBJ1-1): EAGVAQSPRYKIIEKRQSVAFWCNPISGHATLYWYQQILGQGPKLLIQFQNNGVVDDSQLPKDRFSAERLKGVDSTLKIQPAKLEDSAVYLCASSSIKRGGLGTEAFFGQGTRLTVV.

The chain is built from TRBV6-5 and TRBJ1-4; TRBD1 is a possible D gene (5 bases). With 0 bases removed from V and 6 bases from J, the gap between germline ends came to 11 bases. The germline V gene encodes CDR1 MNHEY and CDR2 SVGAGI. The CDR3 runs 15 residues. CDR3 coding DNA: TGTGCCAGCAGTTACTCAGCAGGGTCGGATGAAAAACTGTTTTTT. As protein: CASSYSAGSDEKLFF.

This chain joins TRBV5-6 and TRBJ2-7; 7 bases align to TRBD2. The CDR3 runs to 15 residues. Unmatched junction bases numbered 7, after V lost 1 base and J lost 3 bases. Germline V gene sequence: CDR1 SGHDT, CDR2 YYEEEE. The CDR3 DNA reads as TGTGCCAGCAGCTTGTCCGCGATAGCGGGCTACGAGCAGTACTTC. Amino acid sequence: CASSLSAIAGYEQYF.

The CDR3 nucleotides are TGTGCCAGCAGTTACAGGTCAGGGGCAGGAAAACTGTTTTTT. Protein: CASSYRSGAGKLFF. The genes are TRBV6-6 and TRBJ1-4, with D possibly matching TRBD1 (6 bases). The germline V gene has CDR1 MNHNY and CDR2 SVGAGI (reference sequence). V lost 2 bases and J 10 bases, leaving 14 bases between the germline ends. This CDR3 is built from 14 residues.